This T cell receptor beta chain stems from a study of radiation and T cells in renal cell carcinoma. Germline CDR1 reads MNHEY; CDR2 reads SVGAGI. The J segment lost 4 bases and the V segment lost 6 bases, leaving 2 bases of the junction unmatched. The CDR3 has 12 residues. The time point denotes: blood 2 weeks post-SBRT. Treatment given: 15 Gy SBRT to primary tumor, nephrectomy 4 weeks later. Using immunoSEQ multiplex PCR, the repertoire was profiled, and TCRdb retains in-frame clones only, with some absent. The repertoire holds some 150,000 clones, with roughly 89% as singletons. This specimen consisted of blood, obtained from a patient whose treatment included radiotherapy and nephrectomy. This clonotype was obtained from a woman aged 45 to 65 with renal cell carcinoma. The chain recombines TRBV6-5 with TRBJ1-2; the match to TRBD1 covers 7 bases. This CDR3 reads CASRSGGYGYTF. The CDR3 DNA is TGTGCCAGCAGATCAGGGGGCTATGGCTACACCTTC.